These 6 T cell receptor beta chains came from one sample sequenced in a study of cytomegalovirus exposure and HLA in healthy donors (TCRdb year 2017). The library came from the immunoSEQ multiplex PCR assay. For the multiplex PCR, a mixture combining 60 forward primers for TCR Vbeta segments and 13 reverse primers for TCR Jbeta segments was used. As stored in TCRdb, this immuneACCESS dataset retains in-frame rearrangements with V and J assigned. A fraction of the clones does not appear; measured against another copy, unresolved V genes explain less than half of the discrepancy, and the remainder lacks a known reason. This sample has 85,000 to 95,000 clones in its table, and 6% to 9% of those were observed once. The ten largest make up about 2.3% of the sample. The sequencing sample was made of PBMCs. The receptors shown here come from a man aged 45 to 65 in good health and CMV-seronegative.

The chain employs TRBV18 and TRBJ2-1; D perhaps matches TRBD1 (6 bases). V was shortened by 6 bases and J by 5 bases, with 11 bases between the two germline ends. Germline-derived CDR1 and CDR2 are KGHSH and LQKENI. CDR3 length: 13 amino acids. The CDR3 reads CASSRNRDNEQFF. CDR3 DNA sequence: TGTGCCAGCTCGCGTAACAGGGACAATGAGCAGTTCTTC. The full variable domain, rest sourced from reference TRBV18 and TRBJ2-1, is NAGVMQNPRHLVRRRGQEARLRCSPMKGHSHVYWYRQLPEEGLKFMVYLQKENIIDESGMPKERFSAEFPKEGPSILRIQQVVRGDSAAYFCASSRNRDNEQFFGPGTRLTVL.

This clone was counted between two and nine times. This rearrangement joins TRBV5-6 to TRBJ2-5; 7 positions agree with TRBD1. The CDR3 consists of 11 residues. Germline CDR1 is SGHDT and CDR2 is YYEEEE. Unmatched junction bases numbered 6, after V lost 4 bases and J lost 12 bases. The CDR3 protein is CASSKSGTEYF. The CDR3 DNA follows: TGTGCCAGCAGCAAATCCGGGACAGAGTACTTC.

V and J are TRBV5-1 and TRBJ1-1; maybe TRBD1 (6 bases). Looked up from germline, CDR1 is SGHRS and CDR2 is YFSETQ. The ends were cut back, 6 bases at V and 3 bases at J, with 15 bases in the middle. The CDR3 contains 14 residues. CDR3 DNA: TGCGCCAGCAACAGCGGACAGTTAGACACTGAAGCTTTCTTT. Translated: CASNSGQLDTEAFF.

The chain couples TRBV6-6 to TRBJ2-3, with 8 positions matching TRBD2. Losses at the gene ends were 6 bases for V and 0 bases for J; bases not matched to a gene: 2. The CDR3 runs 14 residues. Germline V CDR1 and CDR2: MNHNY, SVGAGI (reference sequence). CDR3 region: CASSPSGSTDTQYF. DNA of the CDR3: TGTGCCAGCAGCCCTAGCGGGAGCACAGATACGCAGTATTTT.

The V gene is TRBV28, the J gene TRBJ1-5, with TRBD1 matching over 9 bases. With 7 bases clipped from V and 7 bases from J, the junction kept 14 bases outside the gene matches. The CDR3 has 16 residues. From germline, CDR1 is MDHEN and CDR2 SYDVKM. This CDR3 is CASNPWGTGKFQPQHF. CDR3 DNA: TGTGCCAGCAATCCCTGGGGGACAGGGAAGTTCCAGCCCCAGCATTTT.

This clone was seen a few times. The V and J genes are TRBV5-1 and TRBJ1-3; the D is unclear. Germline-derived CDR1 and CDR2 are SGHRS and YFSETQ. The CDR3 sequence is 15 residues long. V lost 0 bases and J lost 2, with 9 bases in between. CDR3 coding DNA: TGCGCCAGCAGCTTGGGCGGGAGTACTGGAAACACCATATATTTT. Its translation: CASSLGGSTGNTIYF.